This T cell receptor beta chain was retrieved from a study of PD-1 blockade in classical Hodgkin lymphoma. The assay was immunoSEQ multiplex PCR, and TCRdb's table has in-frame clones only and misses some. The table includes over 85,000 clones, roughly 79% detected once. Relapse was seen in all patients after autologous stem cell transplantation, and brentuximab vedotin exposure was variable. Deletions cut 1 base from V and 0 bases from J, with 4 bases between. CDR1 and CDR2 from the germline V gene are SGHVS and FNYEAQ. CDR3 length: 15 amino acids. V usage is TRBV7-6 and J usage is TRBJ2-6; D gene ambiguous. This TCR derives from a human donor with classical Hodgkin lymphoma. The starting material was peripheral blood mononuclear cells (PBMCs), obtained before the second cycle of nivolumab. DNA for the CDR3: TGTGCCAGCAGCTTAGGCCCCTCTGGGGCCAACGTCCTGACTTTC. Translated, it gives CASSLGPSGANVLTF.